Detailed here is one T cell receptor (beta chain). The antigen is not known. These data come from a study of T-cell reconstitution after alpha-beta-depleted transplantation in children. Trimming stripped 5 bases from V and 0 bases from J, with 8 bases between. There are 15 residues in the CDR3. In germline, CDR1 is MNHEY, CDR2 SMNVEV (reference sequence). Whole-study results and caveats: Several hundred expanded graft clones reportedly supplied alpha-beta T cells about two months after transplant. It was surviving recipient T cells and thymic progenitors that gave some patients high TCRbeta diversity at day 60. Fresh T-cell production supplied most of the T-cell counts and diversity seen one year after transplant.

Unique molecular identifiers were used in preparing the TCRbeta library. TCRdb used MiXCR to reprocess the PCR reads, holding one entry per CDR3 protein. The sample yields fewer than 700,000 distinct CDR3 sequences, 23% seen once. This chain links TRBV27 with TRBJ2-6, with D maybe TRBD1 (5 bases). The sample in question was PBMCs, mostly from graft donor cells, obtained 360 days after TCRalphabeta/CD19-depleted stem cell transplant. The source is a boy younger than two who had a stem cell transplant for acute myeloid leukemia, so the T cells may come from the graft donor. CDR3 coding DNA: TGTGCCAGCAGTGAAAGGGGCTCTGGGGCCAACGTCCTGACTTTC. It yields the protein CASSERGSGANVLTF.